This is a list of T cell receptor beta chains from one sample in a study of glioma-infiltrating T cells after dendritic cell vaccination. The data were produced by immunoSEQ multiplex PCR, yet TCRdb's version contains in-frame clones alone and is incomplete. The sample has tens of thousands of clones, around 83% seen once. The specimen was blood, collected after dendritic cell vaccination. Source of these receptors: a human donor with glioblastoma. CDR3s include the opening cysteine and the closing phenylalanine or tryptophan. The order of the fields is V gene, D gene, J gene, clone size, CDR3 protein, CDR3 DNA. A D gene is named only where the DNA matches it firmly. Expanded clones are given a class, and other clones once, few, many or no size at all.

>TRBV4-1|.|TRBJ1-1|once
CASSRFDSTMNTEAFF
TGCGCCAGCAGCCGATTCGACAGTACCATGAACACTGAAGCTTTCTTT
>TRBV27|.|TRBJ2-7|.
CASSPDSYSYEQYF
TGTGCCAGCAGCCCGGACAGCTACTCCTACGAGCAGTACTTC
>TRBV2|.|TRBJ1-1|.
CASSPSPQGTEAFF
TGTGCCAGCAGTCCCAGCCCTCAGGGGACTGAAGCTTTCTTT
>TRBV9|TRBD1|TRBJ1-4|few
CASSAYGTGELDEKLFF
TGTGCCAGCAGCGCCTACGGGACAGGGGAGCTCGATGAAAAACTGTTTTTT
>TRBV7-9|TRBD1|TRBJ1-1|.
CASSSGTDNAKAFF
TGTGCCAGCAGCTCCGGGACAGACAACGCGAAAGCTTTCTTT
>TRBV29-1|.|TRBJ1-1|.
CSVLPGLNTEAFF
TGCAGCGTTCTTCCCGGTTTGAACACTGAAGCTTTCTTT
>TRBV5-1|TRBD1|TRBJ2-5|.
CASSPQTGAETQYF
TGCGCCAGCAGCCCACAGACAGGGGCAGAGACCCAGTACTTC
>TRBV7-3|TRBD1|TRBJ1-3|.
CASSLTGDSSGNTIYF
TGTGCCAGCAGCTTAACGGGGGACAGCTCTGGAAACACCATATATTTT
>TRBV7-2|TRBD1|TRBJ2-1|.
CASSSGTGTYNEQFF
TGTGCCAGCAGCTCCGGGACAGGGACCTACAATGAGCAGTTCTTC
>TRBV5-8|.|TRBJ2-7|.
CASSQRTSYEQYF
TGTGCCAGCAGCCAAAGGACAAGCTACGAGCAGTACTTC
>TRBV4-3|TRBD2|TRBJ2-3|.
CASSQEGTSGGEDTQYF
TGCGCCAGCAGCCAAGAAGGGACTAGCGGGGGCGAAGATACGCAGTATTTT
>TRBV2|TRBD2|TRBJ2-7|few
CASSEGILAGAFSYEQYF
TGTGCCAGCAGTGAAGGGATTCTAGCGGGGGCCTTCTCCTACGAGCAGTACTTC
>TRBV4-3|TRBD2|TRBJ2-7|.
CASSQTGLAGDEQYF
TGCGCCAGCAGCCAAACGGGACTAGCAGGTGACGAGCAGTACTTC
>TRBV9|.|TRBJ1-2|.
CASSVTGYGYTF
TGTGCCAGCAGCGTTACAGGCTATGGCTACACCTTC
>TRBV15|.|TRBJ1-1|.
CATSKRSGASEAFF
TGTGCCACCAGTAAGAGATCTGGGGCGTCTGAAGCTTTCTTT
>TRBV4-1|.|TRBJ1-6|.
CASSQEGHASENSPLHF
TGCGCCAGCAGCCAAGAAGGACATGCCTCGGAAAATTCACCCCTCCACTTT